The 21 T cell receptor beta chains in this list originate from one sample, sequenced in a study of T cell changes during pregnancy in multiple sclerosis. Profiled with immunoSEQ multiplex PCR; TCRdb holds only in-frame clones, not every one. This sample carries about 93,000 clones, 92% of them seen once, and the ten largest clones take just over 2%. The specimen was peripheral blood, collected after pregnancy. These receptors were obtained from a female donor with multiple sclerosis, enrolled in a pregnancy study.

This rearrangement joins TRBV30 to TRBJ2-1, with 16 bases that match TRBD2. CDR1 and CDR2 from the germline V gene are GTSNPN and SVGIG (reference sequence). The junction had 1 base not matched to a gene; V was cut back by 3 bases and J by 2 bases. This CDR3 is 16 amino acids long. Here the CDR3 DNA reads TGTGCCTGGAGGGGGACTAGCGGGGGGGCCTACAATGAGCAGTTCTTC. Its protein is CAWRGTSGGAYNEQFF.

V usage is TRBV11-2 and J usage is TRBJ1-1; D remains unclear. Germline V gives CDR1 SGHAT, CDR2 FQNNGV. There are 12 residues in the CDR3. Trimming shortened V by 5 bases and J by 7 bases, and 11 bases separated the two germline ends. CDR3 loop: CASSRTGVEAFF. CDR3 nucleotide sequence: TGTGCCAGCAGCCGGACCGGGGTTGAAGCTTTCTTT.

Only a few counts were recorded for this clone. The junction and the germline gene differ at one end; a read error may be behind it. The chain carries TRBV4-3 and TRBJ2-2; D perhaps matches TRBD2 (5 bases). The CDR3 runs 10 residues. Per germline, CDR1 LGHNA and CDR2 YSLEER. The CDR3 nucleotides are TGCGCCAGCAGCCAGCTACCCCCGGGGTTT. Protein: CASSQLPPGF.

This chain joins TRBV14 and TRBJ1-1, with TRBD1 matching over 7 bases. The trim removed 0 bases at V and 4 bases at J, leaving 8 bases unmatched. Germline values: CDR1 SGHDN, CDR2 FVKESK. The CDR3 is 16 residues long. Written as DNA, the CDR3 is TGTGCCAGCAGCCAAGAAACAGGGGCTATAGGCACTGAAGCTTTCTTT. This translates into CASSQETGAIGTEAFF.

The chain joins TRBV13 to TRBJ2-1; 7 bases line up with TRBD1. Trimming took 5 bases from V and 7 from J; bases not matched to a gene: 20. Germline V gene data show CDR1 as PRHDT and CDR2 as FYEKMQ (reference sequence). This CDR3 region has 18 residues. The CDR3 here is CASSRLGWLRGRMNEQFF. For the CDR3, the DNA is TGTGCCAGCAGCCGCTTAGGCTGGCTGAGGGGGCGAATGAATGAGCAGTTCTTC.

This sequence joins TRBV5-6 and TRBJ2-7; 9 bases align to TRBD1. The ends lost 4 bases at V and 2 bases at J; junction bases unmatched: 7. The CDR3 has 15 residues. Germline V gene sequence: CDR1 SGHDT, CDR2 YYEEEE. The CDR3: CASSPGQGTPYEQYF. The CDR3 bases are TGTGCCAGCAGCCCAGGACAGGGGACGCCCTACGAGCAGTACTTC.

This clone turned up a few times. The rearrangement uses TRBV19 and TRBJ2-7, with a tentative D call TRBD1 (5 bases). The length of the CDR3 is 14 residues. In germline, CDR1 is LNHDA, CDR2 SQIVND (reference sequence). The ends were cut back, 5 bases at V and 1 base at J, with 12 bases in the middle. The CDR3 is CASSSATVSYEQYF. The CDR3 bases are TGTGCCAGTAGTTCGGCGACAGTTTCCTACGAGCAGTACTTC.

This chain links TRBV27 with TRBJ1-2; 10 positions agree with TRBD1. Germline loops: CDR1 MNHEY, CDR2 SMNVEV (reference sequence). The CDR3 runs to 16 residues. V lost 4 bases, J lost 5 bases, and 10 bases stayed unmatched. Here the CDR3 reads CASSWTGQGEWYGYTF. As DNA, the CDR3 is TGTGCCAGCAGTTGGACCGGACAGGGGGAATGGTATGGCTACACCTTC.

The rearrangement joins TRBV6-5 to TRBJ2-5; 9 positions match TRBD2. Germline CDR1 and CDR2: MNHEY and SVGAGI. The CDR3 loop spans 15 amino acids. V was clipped by 6 bases and J by 5 bases; unmatched bases: 10. In nucleotides, the CDR3 is TGTGCCAGCAGCCCATCAAGGGCGGGGGGGGAGACCCAGTACTTC. Protein product: CASSPSRAGGETQYF.

The chain employs TRBV7-2 and TRBJ1-1, with D unresolved. The CDR3 has 15 residues. The germline V and J ends were trimmed by 2 bases and 0 bases, with 10 bases remaining between them. The germline V gene has CDR1 SGHTA and CDR2 FQGNSA. CDR3 DNA: TGTGCCAGCAGCTTACAGATACAACTGAACACTGAAGCTTTCTTT. Translated, it gives CASSLQIQLNTEAFF.

This clone appeared a single time. This chain links TRBV18 with TRBJ2-4, with 8 nucleotides matching TRBD1. CDR3 length: 13 amino acids. V gave up 3 bases and J gave up 15 bases; unmatched junction bases: 10. The V gene's germline CDR1 is KGHSH and CDR2 LQKENI. CDR3 amino acids: CASSPGQDLVVYF. CDR3 nucleotides: TGTGCCAGCTCACCGGGACAGGACCTAGTGGTGTACTTC.

The V and J genes are TRBV2 and TRBJ1-1, with D maybe TRBD1 (5 bases). Germline V CDR1 and CDR2: SNHLY, FYNNEI. The CDR3 has 14 amino acids. V lost 3 bases and J lost 0, with 8 bases in between. Here the CDR3 reads CASSESGMNTEAFF. The CDR3 bases are TGTGCCAGCAGTGAGTCAGGGATGAACACTGAAGCTTTCTTT.

The chain employs TRBV2 and TRBJ1-1; TRBD1 agrees at 7 bases. Unmatched junction bases numbered 7, after V lost 5 bases and J lost 1 base. Germline V gives CDR1 SNHLY, CDR2 FYNNEI. The CDR3 covers 15 residues. CDR3 amino acids: CASSIAGGANTEAFF. The CDR3 nucleotides are TGTGCCAGCAGTATAGCAGGGGGTGCGAACACTGAAGCTTTCTTT.

This clone showed up just once. The rearrangement joins TRBV5-5 to TRBJ1-5; 11 bases line up with TRBD1. The trim removed 4 bases at V and 7 bases at J, leaving 7 bases unmatched. Germline CDR1 and CDR2: SGHKS and YYEKEE (reference sequence). The CDR3 covers 15 residues. CDR3 nucleotides: TGTGCCAGCAGCGCGGACAGGGGGCGCGGGCAGCCCCAGCATTTT. It codes for CASSADRGRGQPQHF.

V is TRBV6-1 and J is TRBJ2-1; tentatively, D is TRBD1 (5 bases). CDR1 and CDR2 from the germline V gene are MNHNS and SASEGT. The CDR3 runs to 16 residues. V was trimmed by 2 bases and J by 9 bases, leaving 20 bases between them. CDR3: CASSEKGETFKSEQFF. The CDR3 region has the DNA TGTGCCAGCAGTGAAAAAGGGGAAACCTTCAAGAGTGAGCAGTTCTTC.

V usage is TRBV7-3 and J usage is TRBJ2-1; 9 bases align to TRBD1. The CDR3 runs to 15 residues. Looked up from germline, CDR1 is SGHTA and CDR2 is FQGTGA. The J segment lost 8 bases and the V segment lost 0 bases, leaving 5 bases of the junction unmatched. The CDR3 DNA follows: TGTGCCAGCAGCTTAACCCCGGGACAGGGCTATGAGCAGTTCTTC. Translation: CASSLTPGQGYEQFF.

The J gene is TRBJ1-2, the V gene TRBV7-2; no clear D gene. V was pared by 5 bases and J by 5 bases, with 15 bases between. The CDR3 is 14 residues long. The germline V gene has CDR1 SGHTA and CDR2 FQGNSA. The CDR3 DNA reads TGTGCCAGCAGCAGCTTAGGTACAGCATATGGCTACACCTTC. Its protein is CASSSLGTAYGYTF.

This sequence joins TRBV18 and TRBJ2-1; 8 bases are a match to TRBD2. Looked up from germline, CDR1 is KGHSH and CDR2 is LQKENI. This CDR3 has 19 residues. The V segment lost 6 bases and the J segment 5 bases; nucleotides outside the gene matches: 21. The CDR3 spells CASSHRPSGSLSANNEQFF. The CDR3 nucleotides read TGTGCCAGCTCTCACCGGCCCAGCGGGAGTCTTTCGGCCAACAATGAGCAGTTCTTC.

The chain is built from TRBV5-1 and TRBJ2-7; D ambiguous. CDR3 length: 13 amino acids. Trimming cost V 0 bases and J 0 bases, with 4 bases left between them. Germline values: CDR1 SGHRS, CDR2 YFSETQ. The CDR3 here is CASSLVVSYEQYF. DNA of the CDR3: TGCGCCAGCAGCTTGGTAGTCTCCTACGAGCAGTACTTC.

The chain recombines TRBV25-1 with TRBJ2-5, with unresolved D. CDR3 size: 13 residues. Germline CDR1 and CDR2: MGHDK and SYGVNS. V was shortened by 4 bases and J by 1 base, with 7 bases between the two germline ends. DNA for the CDR3: TGTGCCAGCAGTGTTCCCCTCCAAGAGACCCAGTACTTC. It encodes CASSVPLQETQYF.

This clone has a handful of counts. This sequence joins TRBV19 and TRBJ1-2, with 10 positions matching TRBD1. CDR3 size: 15 residues. Trimming cost V 3 bases and J 7 bases; bases outside gene matches: 8. Per germline, CDR1 LNHDA and CDR2 SQIVND (reference sequence). As DNA, the CDR3 is TGTGCCAGTAGTATCTGGGGGACAGGGGAAAGTGGCTACACCTTC. Its translation is CASSIWGTGESGYTF.